This TCR beta chain stems from a study of siplizumab effects on memory and regulatory T cells. Overall study: The mixed lymphocyte reactions, run in pairs, contained siplizumab at around 0.97 ug/mL or no drug.

Notes on the study in general: Proliferating Tregs in siplizumab cultures were never verified as suppressive. Siplizumab, the agent tested, significantly reduced alloreactive sequences traceable to unstimulated CD4+ memory cells.

Here immunoSEQ multiplex PCR was the method, and the copy in TCRdb shows in-frame clones only, minus some. The data hold roughly 3,300 clones, with about half observed a single time. Responder and stimulator cells in the mixed lymphocyte reaction were cultured together for roughly 6 days at 37°C. The reaction combined CFSE-labelled responder PBMCs and Violet Dye-labelled stimulator PBMCs at a 1:1 ratio. V dropped 8 bases and J dropped 14 bases, with 13 bases sitting between them. CDR1 is ENHRY and CDR2 is SYGVKD in the germline V gene. CDR3 size: 11 residues. On this clone: Antigen unknown.

The chain recombines TRBV10-3 with TRBJ1-6, with D possibly being TRBD1 (5 bases). The receptor's source is a human donor in good health; the cells came from an allogeneic mixed lymphocyte reaction. The material sequenced was CFSE-low (dividing) CD4+ T cells sorted from an allogeneic mixed lymphocyte reaction. CDR3 DNA sequence: TGTGCCATCGGAGGGGCCGCGGCCCTCCACTTT. It is translated as CAIGGAAALHF.